This TCR beta chain was identified during a study of T cells and copy number aberrations in small-cell lung cancer. Measured with immunoSEQ multiplex PCR; TCRdb has only the in-frame clones, and not every one. This sample has more than 1,500 clones, with around four fifths found just once. All donors had upfront surgery without preoperative chemotherapy, radiotherapy or any immunotherapy. The ends were cut back, 4 bases at V and 1 base at J, with 10 bases in the middle. Looked up from germline, CDR1 is SEHNR and CDR2 is FQNEAQ (reference sequence). This CDR3 is built from 14 residues. Sequenced material: normal tissue next to the tumor. The chain uses TRBV7-9 and TRBJ2-5; no definite D call. The receptor was isolated from a man in his 60s with small cell lung cancer. The CDR3 DNA follows: TGTGCCAGCAGCTCGGGCTCCCTCCAAGAGACCCAGTACTTC. Translating it yields CASSSGSLQETQYF. Full variable domain (rest looked up from reference TRBV7-9 and TRBJ2-5): DTGVSQNPRHKITKRGQNVTFRCDPISEHNRLYWYRQTLGQGPEFLTYFQNEAQLEKSRLLSDRFSAERPKGSFSTLEIQRTEQGDSAMYLCASSSGSLQETQYFGPGTRLLVL.